The rows below give T cell receptor beta chains drawn from one sample of a study of T cells after yellow fever vaccination. Via MiXCR, TCRdb re-called the 5' RACE reads, giving one row per CDR3 protein. The sample lists 200,000 to 300,000 distinct CDR3 sequences, 10% to 15% occurring once. The specimen was CD4+ T cells sorted from PBMCs, collected 45 days after the yellow fever booster vaccination. The source is a man aged 25-40 years who received the YFV17D yellow fever vaccine. CDR3s include the opening cysteine and the closing phenylalanine or tryptophan. The D gene is left open where the match is weak. Clone size is given for some rows only: seen once, a few or many times, or a class if the clone is expanded.

abundance: few
d_gene: NA
v_gene: TRBV4-3
j_gene: TRBJ2-7
CDR3aa: CASSQGLSSRYEQYF
CDR3nt: TGCGCCAGCAGCCAAGGCCTAAGCTCGCGATACGAGCAGTACTTC

abundance: NA
d_gene: NA
v_gene: TRBV7-9
j_gene: TRBJ2-2
CDR3aa: CASSPLRQNGELFF
CDR3nt: TGTGCCAGCAGCCCCCTGCGGCAGAACGGGGAGCTGTTTTTT

abundance: few
d_gene: NA
v_gene: TRBV7-2
j_gene: TRBJ2-7
CDR3aa: CASSQLFGGYEQYF
CDR3nt: TGTGCCAGCAGTCAATTATTCGGCGGGTACGAGCAGTACTTC

abundance: NA
d_gene: NA
v_gene: TRBV7-9
j_gene: TRBJ2-1
CDR3aa: CASSFGLKTYNEQFF
CDR3nt: TGTGCCAGCAGCTTCGGACTAAAGACCTACAATGAGCAGTTCTTC

abundance: NA
d_gene: TRBD2
v_gene: TRBV7-2
j_gene: TRBJ2-7
CDR3aa: CASSIPRQRGTYEQYF
CDR3nt: TGTGCCAGCAGCATCCCTCGCCAGCGGGGAACCTACGAGCAGTACTTC

abundance: NA
d_gene: NA
v_gene: TRBV2
j_gene: TRBJ2-1
CDR3aa: CASSLKDRLVPGYNEQFF
CDR3nt: TGTGCCAGCAGTTTAAAGGACCGACTAGTCCCGGGGTACAATGAGCAGTTCTTC

abundance: NA
d_gene: TRBD2
v_gene: TRBV15
j_gene: TRBJ2-5
CDR3aa: CATSRDASGQETQYF
CDR3nt: TGTGCCACCAGCAGAGACGCTAGCGGCCAAGAGACCCAGTACTTC

abundance: NA
d_gene: TRBD1
v_gene: TRBV3-1
j_gene: TRBJ2-7
CDR3aa: CASSPGTGRIGEQYF
CDR3nt: TGTGCCAGCAGCCCTGGGACAGGGCGCATCGGCGAGCAGTACTTC

abundance: NA
d_gene: NA
v_gene: TRBV5-5
j_gene: TRBJ2-2
CDR3aa: CASNFGRNLVTGELFF
CDR3nt: TGTGCCAGCAACTTCGGGCGGAACCTGGTCACCGGGGAGCTGTTTTTT

abundance: NA
d_gene: TRBD2
v_gene: TRBV14
j_gene: TRBJ2-7
CDR3aa: CASSQTGTLEGLAGSQAYEQYF
CDR3nt: TGTGCCAGCAGCCAAACCGGGACCCTGGAGGGACTAGCGGGATCACAGGCGTACGAGCAGTACTTC

abundance: NA
d_gene: NA
v_gene: TRBV19
j_gene: TRBJ2-2
CDR3aa: CASRGHKDYTGELFF
CDR3nt: TGTGCCAGCCGGGGACACAAAGATTACACCGGGGAGCTGTTTTTT

abundance: NA
d_gene: NA
v_gene: TRBV20-1
j_gene: TRBJ2-1
CDR3aa: CSARVAGVDEQFF
CDR3nt: TGCAGTGCTAGGGTGGCAGGGGTCGATGAGCAGTTCTTC

abundance: few
d_gene: NA
v_gene: TRBV12-3/TRBV12-4
j_gene: TRBJ2-5
CDR3aa: CASSLWGETQYF
CDR3nt: TGTGCCAGCAGTTTATGGGGAGAGACCCAGTACTTC

abundance: NA
d_gene: NA
v_gene: TRBV18
j_gene: TRBJ2-7
CDR3aa: CASSPTGATEQYF
CDR3nt: TGTGCCAGCTCACCAACCGGGGCCACCGAGCAGTACTTC

abundance: few
d_gene: NA
v_gene: TRBV20-1
j_gene: TRBJ1-1
CDR3aa: CSARRSRDTEAFF
CDR3nt: TGCAGTGCTAGACGCAGCCGGGACACTGAAGCTTTCTTT

abundance: NA
d_gene: NA
v_gene: TRBV18
j_gene: TRBJ1-1
CDR3aa: CPSSPDGGGGPEAFF
CDR3nt: TGTCCCAGCTCACCGGACGGGGGGGGAGGCCCTGAAGCTTTCTTT

abundance: few
d_gene: NA
v_gene: TRBV7-2
j_gene: TRBJ2-1
CDR3aa: CASSLEVSGNNEQFF
CDR3nt: TGTGCCAGCAGCTTAGAGGTTAGCGGTAACAATGAGCAGTTCTTC

abundance: many
d_gene: TRBD1
v_gene: TRBV29-1
j_gene: TRBJ2-5
CDR3aa: CSVGQGGETQYF
CDR3nt: TGCAGCGTAGGACAGGGTGGCGAGACCCAGTACTTC

abundance: few
d_gene: NA
v_gene: TRBV29-1
j_gene: TRBJ1-1
CDR3aa: CSVTERTEAFF
CDR3nt: TGCAGCGTCACAGAGCGTACTGAAGCTTTCTTT

abundance: NA
d_gene: NA
v_gene: TRBV6-2/TRBV6-3
j_gene: TRBJ1-5
CDR3aa: CASSSDRDQPQHF
CDR3nt: TGTGCCAGCAGTTCTGACAGAGATCAGCCCCAGCATTTT

abundance: NA
d_gene: NA
v_gene: TRBV5-5
j_gene: TRBJ1-4
CDR3aa: CASSFSGANEKLFF
CDR3nt: TGTGCCAGCAGCTTCTCTGGGGCTAATGAAAAACTGTTTTTT

abundance: many
d_gene: TRBD1
v_gene: TRBV29-1
j_gene: TRBJ1-6
CDR3aa: CSARTGNKNSPLHF
CDR3nt: TGCAGCGCCCGGACAGGGAACAAAAATTCACCCCTCCACTTT

abundance: few
d_gene: NA
v_gene: TRBV9
j_gene: TRBJ1-1
CDR3aa: CASSVEVFTEAFF
CDR3nt: TGTGCCAGCAGCGTAGAGGTTTTCACTGAAGCTTTCTTT

abundance: few
d_gene: NA
v_gene: TRBV6-1
j_gene: TRBJ1-1
CDR3aa: CASRFQGNTEAFF
CDR3nt: TGTGCCAGCAGGTTCCAGGGGAACACTGAAGCTTTCTTT

abundance: few
d_gene: TRBD2
v_gene: TRBV5-1
j_gene: TRBJ2-1
CDR3aa: CASSLVSGRRNEQFF
CDR3nt: TGCGCCAGCAGCTTGGTTAGCGGGCGACGAAATGAGCAGTTCTTC

abundance: few
d_gene: TRBD2
v_gene: TRBV7-2
j_gene: TRBJ2-1
CDR3aa: CASRYDSGRYNEQFF
CDR3nt: TGTGCCAGCAGGTATGATAGCGGGAGATACAATGAGCAGTTCTTC

abundance: few
d_gene: TRBD2
v_gene: TRBV20-1
j_gene: TRBJ2-1
CDR3aa: CSARGILAENNEQFF
CDR3nt: TGCAGTGCTAGAGGGATCCTAGCGGAAAACAATGAGCAGTTCTTC

abundance: many
d_gene: NA
v_gene: TRBV5-1
j_gene: TRBJ1-1
CDR3aa: CASSRGSSNTEAFF
CDR3nt: TGCGCCAGCAGCCGCGGATCCTCCAACACTGAAGCTTTCTTT

abundance: NA
d_gene: TRBD2
v_gene: TRBV5-1
j_gene: TRBJ2-7
CDR3aa: CASSPGTSRFYEQYF
CDR3nt: TGCGCCAGCAGCCCCGGGACTAGCAGGTTCTACGAGCAGTACTTC